The entry below gives a single T cell receptor (beta chain) sequence along with its context. The sample is drawn from a study of blood T cell repertoires in COVID-19. The CDR3 sequence is 12 residues long. Germline CDR1 reads GTSNPN; CDR2 reads SVGIG (reference sequence). Trimming removed 2 bases at V and 5 bases at J, with 9 bases between. The data were produced by immunoSEQ multiplex PCR, yet TCRdb's version contains in-frame clones alone and is incomplete. The profile covers 170,000 or so clones, with 87% appearing a single time and 0.7% to 0.9% taken by the ten largest. The chain uses TRBV30 and TRBJ2-5, with D perhaps matching TRBD2 (5 bases). The source is a woman aged 18-30 years who had recovered from COVID-19. The sequencing sample was made of peripheral blood. The CDR3 sequence: CAWSTGVETQYF. As DNA, the CDR3 is TGTGCCTGGAGTACCGGGGTCGAGACCCAGTACTTC.